A single TCR beta chain is shown here with its context. The sample originates from a study of blood T cell repertoires in COVID-19. Across the whole study: Collection of acute and convalescent COVID-19 samples took place in the United States, Italy and Spain. T cells, B-cell-depleted T cells, or PBMCs supplied cDNA or gDNA.

Study processing details: The assay estimated nucleated cells by amplifying reference gene primers. TCRdb's table, derived via immunoSEQ multiplex PCR, lists solely in-frame clones and lacks some. Clone size and V and J calls were adopted from that table, with D and trimming inferred from the DNA. The table shows approximately 260,000 clones, with approximately 88% occurring only once. Patients at the Seattle site were enrolled during active infection and followed longitudinally. J was trimmed by 7 bases and V by 5 bases; bases with no gene match: 11. The CDR3 loop spans 16 amino acids. Germline CDR1 ENHRY, CDR2 SYGVKD.

The source material was peripheral blood. The chain combines TRBV10-3 with TRBJ1-2; 12 positions agree with TRBD1. The TCR comes from a woman aged 70-85 years with COVID-19, enrolled during active disease. CDR3 amino acids: CAISLHGTGGQGGYTF. CDR3 bases: TGTGCCATCAGTTTACACGGGACAGGGGGCCAGGGTGGCTACACCTTC.